These T cell receptor beta chains were read from a single sample in a study of blood T cell repertoires in COVID-19. The repertoire was sequenced with immunoSEQ multiplex PCR; TCRdb's copy has only in-frame clones and lacks some. The table lists about 150,000 clones, 84% of them singletons. Sample: PBMCs or T cells enriched from blood (not recorded which). The receptor set was obtained from a man between 45 and 60 years old who had recovered from COVID-19. Both conserved end residues are part of each CDR3. The D gene is left open where the match is weak. Size values are once, few and many counts, or a class for expanded clones, and some rows have none.

cdr3_nt: TGTGCCAGCAGTACAGGGAGTCAAGTAAATTTT
cdr3_aa: CASSTGSQVNF
j_call: TRBJ1-3
v_call: TRBV3-1/TRBV3-2
clone_size: few
d_call: .

cdr3_nt: TGTGCCAGCAGCCCCAGACAATCCTCCTACGAGCAGTACTTC
cdr3_aa: CASSPRQSSYEQYF
j_call: TRBJ2-7
v_call: TRBV7-2
clone_size: .
d_call: .

cdr3_nt: TGTGCCAGCAGGCCCCGACAGGGCGGTGGTAATTCACCCCTCCACTTT
cdr3_aa: CASRPRQGGGNSPLHF
j_call: TRBJ1-6
v_call: TRBV6-6
clone_size: once
d_call: TRBD1

cdr3_nt: TGCGCCAGCAGCACCCAGGGGGGCGGGACAGGGTTGAATGAGCAGTTCTTC
cdr3_aa: CASSTQGGGTGLNEQFF
j_call: TRBJ2-1
v_call: TRBV5-1
clone_size: .
d_call: TRBD1

cdr3_nt: TGTGCCAGCAGTTACTCTGAGGAAAATTCACCCCTCCACTTT
cdr3_aa: CASSYSEENSPLHF
j_call: TRBJ1-6
v_call: TRBV6-5
clone_size: few
d_call: .

cdr3_nt: TGTGCCAGCAGTTACTCAATCAGGTTCCACCCAGATACGCAGTATTTT
cdr3_aa: CASSYSIRFHPDTQYF
j_call: TRBJ2-3
v_call: TRBV6-2/TRBV6-3
clone_size: .
d_call: .

cdr3_nt: TGTGCCACCAGTGACCTTCCCGACAGGAACACTGAAGCTTTCTTT
cdr3_aa: CATSDLPDRNTEAFF
j_call: TRBJ1-1
v_call: TRBV24-1
clone_size: .
d_call: .

cdr3_nt: TGTGCCAGCAGCCAAGTTGAAAGGCAGGGGGCCTATGGCTACACCTTC
cdr3_aa: CASSQVERQGAYGYTF
j_call: TRBJ1-2
v_call: TRBV3-1/TRBV3-2
clone_size: .
d_call: TRBD1

cdr3_nt: TGTGCCAGTAGTACCGGGACAGGGGCCGCTAGGACCTTC
cdr3_aa: CASSTGTGAARTF
j_call: TRBJ1-2
v_call: TRBV19
clone_size: .
d_call: TRBD1

cdr3_nt: TGTGCCAGCAGACCCGGGACAGCGGCGCGGGGCTATGGCTACACCTTC
cdr3_aa: CASRPGTAARGYGYTF
j_call: TRBJ1-2
v_call: TRBV27
clone_size: .
d_call: TRBD1

cdr3_nt: TGTGCCAGTAGCCCCAGGGGGCCGAACACTGAAGCTTTCTTT
cdr3_aa: CASSPRGPNTEAFF
j_call: TRBJ1-1
v_call: TRBV19
clone_size: .
d_call: TRBD1

cdr3_nt: TGTGCCAGCTCACCCGGACAGACTAGCACAGATACGCAGTATTTT
cdr3_aa: CASSPGQTSTDTQYF
j_call: TRBJ2-3
v_call: TRBV18
clone_size: .
d_call: .

cdr3_nt: TGTGCCAGCAGCTTGACGCGAGGCAAGCCCCAGCATTTT
cdr3_aa: CASSLTRGKPQHF
j_call: TRBJ1-5
v_call: TRBV5-5
clone_size: .
d_call: .

cdr3_nt: TGCGCCAGCAGCTTGGGACAGGGGGGGACAGATACGCAGTATTTT
cdr3_aa: CASSLGQGGTDTQYF
j_call: TRBJ2-3
v_call: TRBV5-1
clone_size: .
d_call: TRBD1

cdr3_nt: TGTGCTAGTGAGCGACGAAACACCGGGGAGCTGTTTTTT
cdr3_aa: CASERRNTGELFF
j_call: TRBJ2-2
v_call: TRBV12-5
clone_size: .
d_call: .

cdr3_nt: TGTGCCAGCAGCGCCGTCGGGGTTAGGAATGAAAAACTGTTTTTT
cdr3_aa: CASSAVGVRNEKLFF
j_call: TRBJ1-4
v_call: TRBV9
clone_size: .
d_call: .

cdr3_nt: TGCGCCAGCAGCTTGGGACGGGCTAATGAAAAACTGTTTTTT
cdr3_aa: CASSLGRANEKLFF
j_call: TRBJ1-4
v_call: TRBV5-1
clone_size: .
d_call: .

cdr3_nt: TGTGCCAGCAGCTTGGCAGGAAACACTGAAGCTTTCTTT
cdr3_aa: CASSLAGNTEAFF
j_call: TRBJ1-1
v_call: TRBV5-4
clone_size: .
d_call: .

cdr3_nt: TGTGCCAGCAGCGAGCCGGGACAGGGGTCCAGCGGCTACACCTTC
cdr3_aa: CASSEPGQGSSGYTF
j_call: TRBJ1-2
v_call: TRBV5-6
clone_size: .
d_call: TRBD1

cdr3_nt: TGTGCCAGCAGCAGACAGGGCCCTAATGAAAAACTGTTTTTT
cdr3_aa: CASSRQGPNEKLFF
j_call: TRBJ1-4
v_call: TRBV7-2
clone_size: .
d_call: TRBD1

cdr3_nt: TGTGCCTGGAGTGTACGGAGGACCCAGTACTTC
cdr3_aa: CAWSVRRTQYF
j_call: TRBJ2-5
v_call: TRBV30
clone_size: .
d_call: .

cdr3_nt: TGTGCCAGCAGTCCAGTTGAAGAGACCCAGTACTTC
cdr3_aa: CASSPVEETQYF
j_call: TRBJ2-5
v_call: TRBV2
clone_size: .
d_call: .

cdr3_nt: TGTGCCAGCAGCTTAGGTTCCGCGGGGGACTATGGCTACACCTTC
cdr3_aa: CASSLGSAGDYGYTF
j_call: TRBJ1-2
v_call: TRBV11-3
clone_size: once
d_call: .

cdr3_nt: TGTGCCAGCAGCTTAGTTTCCGGGATCACCGGGGAGCTGTTTTTT
cdr3_aa: CASSLVSGITGELFF
j_call: TRBJ2-2
v_call: TRBV11-3
clone_size: .
d_call: .

cdr3_nt: TGCGCCAGCAGCTTGGGTGTCTGGGAGCGGGGGAAAGATACGCAGTATTTT
cdr3_aa: CASSLGVWERGKDTQYF
j_call: TRBJ2-3
v_call: TRBV5-1
clone_size: .
d_call: TRBD2

cdr3_nt: TGTGCCAGCAGTACCGGGACAGGCTATGGCTACACCTTC
cdr3_aa: CASSTGTGYGYTF
j_call: TRBJ1-2
v_call: TRBV2
clone_size: .
d_call: TRBD1